Reported below is one T cell receptor beta chain. Its matching antigen is unknown. These data originate in a study of cytomegalovirus exposure and HLA in healthy donors. Study conclusions and caveats: The HLA-A and HLA-B alleles of most subjects were reportedly predicted accurately from TCR beta sequences. Listed as cytomegalovirus-associated were 170 or so TCR beta chains. Across donors, sequencing depth was assumed by presence/absence analyses to be roughly uniform.

In the PCR, 60 Vbeta and 13 Jbeta primers were used. Libraries were prepared by immunoSEQ multiplex PCR; TCRdb keeps only in-frame clonotypes and omits some of them. Here the sample spans a few hundred thousand clones, approximately 80% being singletons. Sequencing used PBMCs. The TCR sequence derives from a woman aged 40 to 55 in good health and CMV-seronegative.

CDR3 coding DNA: TGTGCCAGCAGTCGCCCAGGGGGATACGAGCAGTACTTC. Residues: CASSRPGGYEQYF. V is TRBV28 and J is TRBJ2-7; TRBD1 matches 7 bases. The CDR3 sequence is 13 residues long. Germline CDR1 reads MDHEN; CDR2 reads SYDVKM. The V and J ends lost 5 bases and 4 bases, in that order; junction bases with no gene match: 5.